These 22 T cell receptor beta chains were sequenced from one sample in a study of HIV-infected patients and healthy controls. Each CDR3 protein is one row after TCRdb ran MiXCR on the 5' RACE reads. The sample records about 67,000 distinct CDR3 sequences, 15% to 20% being singletons. Sequencing input: CD4+ T cells from blood. Source of these receptors: a human donor in good health.

V and J are TRBV4-3 and TRBJ2-1; 10 positions match TRBD2. The V segment lost 0 bases and the J segment 3 bases; nucleotides outside the gene matches: 14. The CDR3 extends over 20 amino acids. Germline V gene lookup returns CDR1 LGHNA and CDR2 YSLEER. The DNA for the CDR3 is TGCGCCAGCAGCCAAGATGGGGGGAGCTCATGGACTAGCGGCTACAATGAGCAGTTCTTC. As protein: CASSQDGGSSWTSGYNEQFF.

This clonotype appeared once. The rearrangement links TRBV19 to TRBJ1-1, with a tentative D call TRBD1 (5 bases). V was shortened by 9 bases and J by 0 bases, with 17 bases between the two germline ends. The CDR3 length is 15 residues. Germline loops: CDR1 LNHDA, CDR2 SQIVND (reference sequence). The CDR3 sequence: CASLRDAFMNTEAFF. CDR3 DNA: TGTGCCAGCCTCAGGGATGCGTTCATGAACACTGAAGCTTTCTTT.

This clonotype was detected many times. V gene TRBV7-2 combines with J gene TRBJ2-5, with TRBD2 as a possible D gene (7 bases). Germline-derived CDR1 and CDR2 are SGHTA and FQGNSA. The CDR3 is 15 residues long. Between the trimmed V and J ends, which lost 5 bases and 1 base, there was a span of 14 bases. This CDR3 reads CASSPGRGLQETQYF. CDR3 bases: TGTGCCAGCAGCCCGGGGCGGGGGCTCCAAGAGACCCAGTACTTC.

This clonotype has only a few counts. The chain has TRBV2 and TRBJ1-6, with TRBD1 matching over 8 bases. Germline-derived CDR1 and CDR2 are SNHLY and FYNNEI. The CDR3 length is 15 residues. With 7 bases clipped from V and 8 bases from J, the junction kept 10 bases outside the gene matches. The DNA for the CDR3 is TGTGCCAGCACAAGGACAGGGTCTCCGGATTCACCCCTCCACTTT. Translated: CASTRTGSPDSPLHF.

This clonotype was counted a few times. The chain recombines TRBV6-5 with TRBJ2-7; 7 bases are a match to TRBD1. The V gene's germline CDR1 is MNHEY and CDR2 SVGAGI. The ends lost 5 bases at V and 2 bases at J; junction bases unmatched: 6. This CDR3 spans 14 amino acids. The chain's CDR3 is CASSTRTGAYEQYF. As DNA, the CDR3 is TGTGCCAGCAGTACTAGGACAGGTGCCTACGAGCAGTACTTC.

J is TRBJ1-2 and V is TRBV2; 8 positions agree with TRBD1. The CDR3 totals 12 residues. Germline V gene lookup returns CDR1 SNHLY and CDR2 FYNNEI. V lost 10 bases and J lost 4; bases outside the gene matches: 5. Written as DNA, the CDR3 is TGTGCCACCGACGGGACAGGCTATGGCTACACCTTC. Protein product: CATDGTGYGYTF.

This clonotype was observed many times. The V gene is TRBV18, the J gene TRBJ1-5; weak D call: TRBD1 (5 bases). Germline V gene sequence: CDR1 KGHSH, CDR2 LQKENI. The CDR3 sequence is 15 residues long. The ends were cut back, 3 bases at V and 5 bases at J, with 14 bases in the middle. CDR3 nucleotides: TGTGCCAGCTCACCCCAGGGCAATCGGGATCAGCCCCAGCATTTT. Amino acid sequence: CASSPQGNRDQPQHF. Together with reference TRBV18 and TRBJ1-5, the CDR3 gives the full variable domain: NAGVMQNPRHLVRRRGQEARLRCSPMKGHSHVYWYRQLPEEGLKFMVYLQKENIIDESGMPKERFSAEFPKEGPSILRIQQVVRGDSAAYFCASSPQGNRDQPQHFGDGTRLSIL.

This chain joins TRBV19 and TRBJ1-1, with a tentative D call TRBD1 (6 bases). The V and J ends lost 10 bases and 1 base respectively, with 16 bases between them. The CDR3 is 14 residues long. CDR1 is LNHDA and CDR2 is SQIVND in the germline V gene (reference sequence). CDR3 nucleotides: TGTGCCACTAGGCTAGGGGGGGCGAACACTGAAGCTTTCTTT. Protein sequence: CATRLGGANTEAFF.

This clonotype came up many times. The chain is built from TRBV6-5 and TRBJ2-6; 9 bases fit TRBD1. V was pared by 0 bases and J by 2 bases, with 8 bases of the junction left unmatched. The CDR3 loop spans 19 amino acids. Germline-derived CDR1 and CDR2 are MNHEY and SVGAGI. For the CDR3, the DNA is TGTGCCAGCAGTTACTCGACAGGGGGGAGATGGCCTGGGGCCAACGTCCTGACTTTC. It codes for CASSYSTGGRWPGANVLTF.

The chain has TRBV20-1 and TRBJ1-4; D might be TRBD1 (6 bases). This CDR3 region has 16 residues. V gave up 2 bases and J gave up 0 bases, with 13 bases separating them. Germline V gene sequence: CDR1 DFQATT, CDR2 SNEGSKA (reference sequence). The CDR3, as DNA: TGCAGTGCTAGACCCGACAGGTCTGCAACTAATGAAAAACTGTTTTTT. Its translation: CSARPDRSATNEKLFF.

This clonotype appeared many times. The gene calls are TRBV28 and TRBJ2-3; tentative D call: TRBD2 (6 bases). CDR1 and CDR2 from the germline V gene are MDHEN and SYDVKM. V lost 8 bases to trimming and J lost 6 bases, with 9 bases between them. The CDR3 length is 11 residues. As DNA, the CDR3 is TGTGCCAGCGGGACTCGGGATACGCAGTATTTT. It encodes CASGTRDTQYF.

This clonotype came up a few times. The V and J genes are TRBV7-8 and TRBJ2-4; TRBD1 matches 8 bases. CDR1 and CDR2 (germline): SGHVS, FQNEAQ. J was trimmed by 5 bases and V by 2 bases; bases with no gene match: 2. This CDR3 region has 14 residues. CDR3: CASSLTGGENIQYF. The CDR3 bases are TGTGCCAGCAGCTTAACAGGGGGAGAAAACATTCAGTACTTC.

This clonotype was seen a few times. The chain uses TRBV6-2 or TRBV6-3 and TRBJ1-5; the D gene is possibly TRBD1 (5 bases). This CDR3 contains 14 residues. CDR1 MNHEY and CDR2 SVGEGT come from the germline V gene. The germline V and J ends were trimmed by 2 bases and 3 bases, with 8 bases remaining between them. The CDR3 nucleotides read TGTGCCAGCAGTTACCAGACAGACAATCAGCCCCAGCATTTT. Residues: CASSYQTDNQPQHF.

This clonotype has more than one count but fewer than ten. The chain combines TRBV6-2 or TRBV6-3 with TRBJ1-1; no reliable D call. Germline V gene sequence: CDR1 MNHEY, CDR2 SVGEGT. The CDR3 extends over 17 amino acids. Trimming took off 0 bases at V and 0 bases at J, with 14 bases between the two ends. The CDR3 loop is CASSYSSGQSLNTEAFF. In DNA, the CDR3 is TGTGCCAGCAGTTACTCGTCGGGCCAAAGCTTGAACACTGAAGCTTTCTTT.

This clonotype has only a few counts. The chain is built from TRBV15 and TRBJ2-4; D is unresolved. This CDR3 region has 13 residues. With 0 bases removed from V and 13 bases from J, the gap between germline ends came to 13 bases. From germline, CDR1 is LNHNV and CDR2 YYDKDF (reference sequence). Here the CDR3 reads CATSRDEQSTQYF. CDR3 in DNA: TGTGCCACCAGCAGAGATGAGCAGTCAACCCAGTACTTC.

The chain employs TRBV28 and TRBJ2-5; D is undetermined. Germline V lookup: CDR1 MDHEN, CDR2 SYDVKM. The length of the CDR3 is 11 residues. V was shortened by 6 bases and J by 5 bases, with 7 bases between the two germline ends. The CDR3 is CASRSSETQYF. In nucleotides, the CDR3 is TGTGCCAGCAGGTCCTCGGAGACCCAGTACTTC.

The chain carries TRBV18 and TRBJ1-2, with 12 bases identical to TRBD1. Germline CDR1 and CDR2: KGHSH and LQKENI. The CDR3 sequence is 14 residues long. Losses at the gene ends were 0 bases for V and 10 bases for J; bases not matched to a gene: 3. CDR3 amino acids: CASSPPGQGATYTF. For the CDR3, the DNA is TGTGCCAGCTCACCACCGGGACAGGGGGCGACCTACACCTTC.

This clonotype has a count of ten or more. This sequence joins TRBV28 and TRBJ1-5, with D possibly matching TRBD1 (5 bases). The ends were cut back, 11 bases at V and 5 bases at J, with 16 bases in the middle. This CDR3 contains 13 residues. From germline, CDR1 is MDHEN and CDR2 SYDVKM. The CDR3 protein is CASTLQGHQPQHF. CDR3 nucleotides: TGTGCCTCGACCCTTCAGGGCCATCAGCCCCAGCATTTT.

This CDR3 reads CASSRGAGAGTDTQYF. DNA for the CDR3: TGTGCCAGCAGCCGGGGGGCGGGGGCAGGAACAGATACGCAGTATTTT. J is TRBJ2-3 and V is TRBV7-2, with D maybe TRBD2 (7 bases). The V and J ends lost 5 bases and 3 bases respectively, with 18 bases between them. CDR1 is SGHTA and CDR2 is FQGNSA in the germline V gene. The CDR3 sequence is 16 residues long.

This chain uses TRBV28 with TRBJ2-2; the match to TRBD1 covers 7 bases. J lost 4 bases, V lost 9 bases, and 11 bases had no gene match. Germline V CDR1 and CDR2: MDHEN, SYDVKM. The CDR3 runs 15 residues. The CDR3 protein is CASWETGSGTGELFF. The CDR3 DNA reads as TGTGCCAGTTGGGAGACAGGGTCCGGCACCGGGGAGCTGTTTTTT.

With regard to this clonotype: This may be a read error, as it is one base from a much larger clone. This sequence joins TRBV3-1 and TRBJ1-5, with D uncertain. The germline V gene encodes CDR1 LGHDT and CDR2 YNNKEL (reference sequence). The CDR3 extends over 13 amino acids. The CDR3 nucleotides read TGTGGCAGCAGCCAGGACCCTTATCAGCCCCAGCATTTT. It codes for CGSSQDPYQPQHF. The whole variable domain, remainder taken from reference TRBV3-1 and TRBJ1-5, is DTAVSQTPKYLVTQMGNDKSIKCEQNLGHDTMYWYKQDSKKFLKIMFSYNNKELIINETVPNRFSPKSPDKAHLNLHINSLELGDSAVYFCGSSQDPYQPQHFGDGTRLSIL.

The chain joins TRBV19 to TRBJ1-2; D is possibly TRBD1 (5 bases). The CDR3 loop spans 16 amino acids. CDR1 LNHDA and CDR2 SQIVND come from the germline V gene (reference sequence). V shed 1 base and J shed 4 bases, with 16 bases lying between them. CDR3 DNA sequence: TGTGCCAGTAGTATAGGGGATCCTGACAGCCTCTATGGCTACACCTTC. This gives the protein CASSIGDPDSLYGYTF.